This is a list of T cell receptor beta chains from one sample in a study of blood T cell repertoires in COVID-19. Assay: immunoSEQ multiplex PCR; the TCRdb copy retains only in-frame clones and omits some. The sample includes hundreds of thousands of clones, over 80% of them seen just once. The source material was peripheral blood. The receptors were gathered from a woman between 18 and 30 years old with acute or convalescent COVID-19. The CDR3 runs from the conserved cysteine through the conserved F or W.

>TRBV9|TRBJ1-4
CASSGTGIGEKLFF
>TRBV7-2|TRBJ1-5
CASSLASGLNQPQHF
>TRBV14|TRBJ2-7
CASSRVLYEQYF
>TRBV4-1|TRBJ1-5
CASSQGGQGFNQPQHF
>TRBV6-5|TRBJ1-2
CASSYSILQDGYTF
>TRBV7-9|TRBJ1-6
CASSRGQANSPLHF
>TRBV27|TRBJ2-3
CASSLVGGVDTQYF
>TRBV3-1/TRBV3-2|TRBJ2-7
CASSQDQDWPYEQYF
>TRBV5-1|TRBJ2-2
CASRTSGGASGELFF
>TRBV27|TRBJ1-2
CASSIQGFGGYTF
>TRBV2|TRBJ2-7
CASSEGDSYEQYF
>TRBV7-2|TRBJ2-5
CASSLAGGVWENQYF
>TRBV5-6|TRBJ2-3
CASSSSQGGTDTQYF
>TRBV27|TRBJ1-2
CASRQGGSYGYTF
>TRBV29-1|TRBJ2-7
CSVVGDSPHTYEQYF
>TRBV14|TRBJ2-7
CASSQDWKRESYEQYF
>TRBV7-2|TRBJ1-1
CASSVRTYPEAFF
>TRBV7-9|TRBJ1-1
CASSLDRDDEAFF
>TRBV6-5|TRBJ1-4
CASSYSSTGKGTKLFF
>TRBV19|TRBJ1-2
CASSIDHDRGYGYTF
>TRBV19|TRBJ1-5
CASSIVQASNQPQHF
>TRBV9|TRBJ1-2
CASSVDRAARGYTF
>TRBV2|TRBJ2-6
CASTGRGLAGANVLTF
>TRBV7-2|TRBJ2-7
CASSLGGPREQYF
>TRBV2|TRBJ2-5
CASSPSGKETQYF
>TRBV19|TRBJ1-1
CASSISPGGLEAFF
>TRBV15|TRBJ2-7
CATSEVGTGFEQYF
>TRBV18|TRBJ2-2
CASSPKGANTGELFF
>TRBV4-2|TRBJ2-5
CASSQDMRETQYF
>TRBV2|TRBJ2-5
CASRARGRETQYF
>TRBV4-2|TRBJ2-7
CASSQDLAGGFEQYF
>TRBV7-2|TRBJ1-3
CASSLYGSGNTIYF
>TRBV20-1|TRBJ1-4
CSAPLNEKLFF
>TRBV2|TRBJ2-1
CASSSSGGASNEQFF
>TRBV19|TRBJ1-2
CASSGGIRGYTF
>TRBV7-6|TRBJ1-2
CASSHHPTGGSYGYTF
>TRBV11-2|TRBJ2-1
CASTFGWTSGVGEQFF
>TRBV6-5|TRBJ2-1
CASSYSRGGVYNEQFF
>TRBV6-5|TRBJ1-2
CASREPGGGYGYTF
>TRBV5-4|TRBJ2-7
CASRVGLAGASSYEQYF
>TRBV3-1/TRBV3-2|TRBJ1-4
CASRNQKGGLFF
>TRBV2|TRBJ1-2
CASRYPGSNYGYTF
>TRBV10-1|TRBJ1-1
CASSESELNTEAFF
>TRBV29-1|TRBJ1-2
CSVSFEVRYGYTF
>TRBV11-1|TRBJ1-1
CASSPSHRDTEAFF
>TRBV5-6|TRBJ1-5
CASSSRRTGRNQPQHF
>TRBV12-5|TRBJ1-2
CASGLVTRGDYGYTF
>TRBV29-1|TRBJ2-2
CSVEQGSANTGELFF
>TRBV12-3/TRBV12-4|TRBJ2-2
CASSLQGTGELFF
>TRBV28|TRBJ1-3
CASNKSGTGGGNTIYF
>TRBV4-1|TRBJ1-2
CASSQDERGDYGYTF
>TRBV5-1|TRBJ1-1
CASSLSVLNTEAFF
>TRBV7-9|TRBJ1-2
CASSLAAGQGNYGYTF
>TRBV6-2/TRBV6-3|TRBJ2-2
CASTPDRLVTGELFF
>TRBV6-1|TRBJ2-1
CASSELAGEWPYNEQFF
>TRBV3-1/TRBV3-2|TRBJ2-4
CASSQDGELAKNIQYF
>TRBV25-1|TRBJ1-1
CATNPGQGLTGTEAFF
>TRBV7-2|TRBJ2-3
CASSLGSDRGAVTDTQYF
>TRBV21-1|TRBJ2-1
CASSKGWENARDRGHEQFF